These 30 T cell receptor beta chains were sequenced from one sample in a study of CD4 T cells in relation to SARS-CoV-2 and coronaviruses. Before the COVID-19 pandemic, during about 2011-2019, CD4+ T cells were taken from unexposed donors. Isolation of CD4+ T cells took place after about 9 days in culture. Only in-frame clones appear in the TCRdb table, and some are missing; sequencing was by immunoSEQ multiplex PCR. The sample has about 26,000 clones; around 75% are singletons. No antigen has been identified for these receptors. Sequencing was performed on CD4+ T cells from PBMCs, cultured in vitro. The receptors here all came from a human donor in good health.

Here the CDR3 DNA reads TGCAGCGTTCAACAGGGAAACGGCTATGGCTACACCTTC. Translating it yields CSVQQGNGYGYTF. The V and J genes are TRBV29-1 and TRBJ1-2; D possibly corresponds to TRBD1 (6 bases). Per germline, CDR1 SQVTM and CDR2 ANQGSEA. V was trimmed by 5 bases and J by 4 bases, leaving 14 bases between them. The CDR3 extends over 13 amino acids.

The V gene is TRBV3-1 (or the pseudogene TRBV3-2), the J gene TRBJ2-6; no clear D gene. Trimming took off 2 bases at V and 1 base at J, with 6 bases between the two ends. Germline V gene lookup returns CDR1 LGHDT and CDR2 YNNKEL (reference sequence). The CDR3 is 15 amino acids. In DNA, the CDR3 is TGTGCCAGCAGCCAAAGGGTGTCTGGGGCCAACGTCCTGACTTTC. Protein: CASSQRVSGANVLTF.

This clone has just one count. The V and J genes are TRBV5-6 and TRBJ1-2, with D possibly TRBD1 on 6 matching bases. The V gene's germline CDR1 is SGHDT and CDR2 YYEEEE. The CDR3 is made up of 14 amino acids. V lost 4 bases to trimming and J lost 2 bases, with 12 bases between them. CDR3 region: CASSVLDRNYGYTF. The CDR3 DNA reads TGTGCCAGCAGCGTTCTAGACAGGAACTATGGCTACACCTTC.

The J gene is TRBJ2-3, the V gene TRBV7-2; TRBD2 matches 8 bases. Unmatched junction bases numbered 4, after V lost 4 bases and J lost 4 bases. Germline CDR1 SGHTA, CDR2 FQGNSA. CDR3 length: 14 amino acids. This CDR3 is CASSSGGAADTQYF. DNA of the CDR3: TGTGCCAGCAGCTCCGGGGGGGCGGCAGATACGCAGTATTTT.

The gene calls are TRBV3-1 (or the pseudogene TRBV3-2) and TRBJ2-4, with unresolved D. The CDR3 is 16 residues long. The ends were cut back, 0 bases at V and 2 bases at J, with 11 bases in the middle. Germline V gene data show CDR1 as LGHDT and CDR2 as YNNKEL (reference sequence). This chain's CDR3 is CASSQELPLSKNIQYF. In DNA, the CDR3 is TGTGCCAGCAGCCAAGAACTCCCACTTTCCAAAAACATTCAGTACTTC.

The CDR3: CASSQESRNSPLHF. The CDR3 DNA follows: TGCGCCAGCAGCCAAGAATCCAGAAATTCACCCCTCCACTTT. J is TRBJ1-6 and V is TRBV4-3; D ambiguous. The ends were cut back, 0 bases at V and 7 bases at J, with 7 bases in the middle. CDR1 and CDR2 from the germline V gene are LGHNA and YSLEER. The CDR3 extends over 14 amino acids.

The V and J genes are TRBV9 and TRBJ1-3; D is unclear. This CDR3 is built from 18 residues. V was pared by 2 bases and J by 0 bases, with 18 bases between. CDR1 and CDR2 from the germline V gene are SGDLS and YYNGEE. CDR3 DNA: TGTGCCAGCAGCGTTGGTTGGGAAAGCCGTCGCTCTGGAAACACCATATATTTT. Protein sequence: CASSVGWESRRSGNTIYF.

The V and J genes are TRBV2 and TRBJ2-3, with 10 bases identical to TRBD2. V shed 6 bases and J 6 bases; nucleotides not matched to a gene: 9. The CDR3 has 15 residues. Germline loops: CDR1 SNHLY, CDR2 FYNNEI. The CDR3 nucleotides read TGTGCCAGCAGCCTAACTCCAGCGGGAGGGGATACGCAGTATTTT. It translates to CASSLTPAGGDTQYF.

This clone has only a few counts. The J gene is TRBJ1-5, the V gene TRBV19; D gene unclear. Germline V gives CDR1 LNHDA, CDR2 SQIVND (reference sequence). The CDR3 sequence is 14 residues long. Between the trimmed V and J ends, which lost 6 bases and 3 bases, there was a span of 12 bases. The CDR3 region has the DNA TGTGCCAGTAGGCGTGCGGGATTCAATCAGCCCCAGCATTTT. Residues: CASRRAGFNQPQHF.

The chain is built from TRBV5-1 and TRBJ2-5, with 7 nucleotides matching TRBD1. The trim removed 3 bases at V and 4 bases at J, leaving 6 bases unmatched. This CDR3 region has 14 residues. Germline CDR1 is SGHRS and CDR2 is YFSETQ. This CDR3 reads CASSSRQGRETQYF. In nucleotides, the CDR3 is TGCGCCAGCAGCTCCCGACAGGGTAGAGAGACCCAGTACTTC.

The chain couples TRBV7-8 to TRBJ1-3; D remains ambiguous. CDR1 is SGHVS and CDR2 is FQNEAQ in the germline V gene. This CDR3 has 16 residues. With 1 base removed from V and 6 bases from J, the gap between germline ends came to 16 bases. The CDR3 DNA reads as TGTGCCAGCAGCTTAGGTTCGGGAAGTGCTTTAAACACCATATATTTT. As protein: CASSLGSGSALNTIYF. The full variable domain, completed using reference TRBV7-8 and TRBJ1-3, is GAGVSQSPRYKVAKRGQDVALRCDPISGHVSLFWYQQALGQGPEFLTYFQNEAQLDKSGLPSDRFFAERPEGSVSTLKIQRTQQEDSAVYLCASSLGSGSALNTIYFGEGSWLTVV.

The chain joins TRBV2 to TRBJ2-3; TRBD2 might be the D (6 bases). The CDR3 contains 15 residues. V was trimmed by 6 bases and J by 2 bases, leaving 15 bases between them. The germline V gene has CDR1 SNHLY and CDR2 FYNNEI. This chain's CDR3 is CASSRDFQNTDTQYF. The DNA for the CDR3 is TGTGCCAGCAGCCGGGACTTCCAAAACACAGATACGCAGTATTTT.

This chain joins TRBV25-1 and TRBJ1-2, with a weak D call TRBD1 (5 bases). Germline V gives CDR1 MGHDK, CDR2 SYGVNS. The CDR3 consists of 14 residues. V lost 1 base and J lost 5, with 11 bases in between. The CDR3 here is CASSESPGLYGYTF. The CDR3 DNA follows: TGTGCCAGCAGTGAATCCCCAGGGTTATATGGCTACACCTTC.

The chain carries TRBV18 and TRBJ1-2; 9 bases agree with TRBD1. The CDR3 loop spans 13 amino acids. V lost 5 bases to trimming and J lost 6 bases; unmatched junction nucleotides: 4. The germline V gene has CDR1 KGHSH and CDR2 LQKENI. Written as DNA, the CDR3 is TGTGCCAGCTCAAATACAGGGGGCGATGGCTACACCTTC. It yields the protein CASSNTGGDGYTF. The whole variable domain, remainder taken from reference TRBV18 and TRBJ1-2, is NAGVMQNPRHLVRRRGQEARLRCSPMKGHSHVYWYRQLPEEGLKFMVYLQKENIIDESGMPKERFSAEFPKEGPSILRIQQVVRGDSAAYFCASSNTGGDGYTFGSGTRLTVV.

The chain carries TRBV9 and TRBJ2-2, with D tentatively TRBD2 (7 bases). V was trimmed by 3 bases and J by 5 bases, leaving 11 bases between them. CDR1 and CDR2 from the germline V gene are SGDLS and YYNGEE. This CDR3 spans 14 amino acids. CDR3 in DNA: TGTGCCAGCAGCGGGGGGAGGGGGACCGGGGAGCTGTTTTTT. Translated: CASSGGRGTGELFF.

The chain employs TRBV6-5 and TRBJ2-3; 8 positions match TRBD2. Germline assignment: CDR1 MNHEY and CDR2 SVGAGI. CDR3 length: 16 amino acids. The V gene end was trimmed by 2 bases and the J gene end by 4 bases; junction bases not matched to a gene: 8. The CDR3 bases are TGTGCCAGCAGTTACGTCCCGGGACTAGGGGCAGATACGCAGTATTTT. This encodes CASSYVPGLGADTQYF.

The CDR3 loop is CASSLDPWDGTDTQYF. CDR3 DNA sequence: TGTGCCAGCAGCTTAGATCCGTGGGACGGCACAGATACGCAGTATTTT. J is TRBJ2-3 and V is TRBV11-2, with D tentatively TRBD1 or TRBD2 (5 bases each). Germline V gene data show CDR1 as SGHAT and CDR2 as FQNNGV. The CDR3 has 16 amino acids. V was pared by 0 bases and J by 1 base, with 11 bases between.

V and J are TRBV2 and TRBJ1-2; the D gene is possibly TRBD1 (5 bases). Germline values: CDR1 SNHLY, CDR2 FYNNEI. V was pared by 4 bases and J by 2 bases, with 14 bases between. This CDR3 is 15 amino acids long. CDR3 nucleotides: TGTGCCAGCAGTGTAAGCGGGGCCAGGAACTATGGCTACACCTTC. It specifies CASSVSGARNYGYTF.

This chain uses TRBV6-5 with TRBJ1-2; D is unclear. This CDR3 is 14 amino acids long. The V gene's germline CDR1 is MNHEY and CDR2 SVGAGI. Trimming took off 5 bases at V and 4 bases at J, with 14 bases between the two ends. CDR3 bases: TGTGCCAGCAGTCTCTCCGGCGCCGTCTATGGCTACACCTTC. Translating gives CASSLSGAVYGYTF.

The chain is built from TRBV7-2 and TRBJ2-1, with D perhaps TRBD2 (6 bases). Germline CDR1 reads SGHTA; CDR2 reads FQGNSA. V lost 0 bases to trimming and J lost 4 bases, with 10 bases between them. The CDR3 is made up of 15 amino acids. CDR3 nucleotide sequence: TGTGCCAGCAGCTTAGCGGCTAGCGAGTACAATGAGCAGTTCTTC. Its translation: CASSLAASEYNEQFF.

This sequence joins TRBV9 and TRBJ2-7, with 11 bases that match TRBD2. This CDR3 region has 15 residues. Germline assignment: CDR1 SGDLS and CDR2 YYNGEE. V gave up 3 bases and J gave up 7 bases; unmatched junction bases: 9. The CDR3 reads CASSGHSGRVGEQYF. The CDR3 nucleotides are TGTGCCAGCAGCGGCCATAGCGGGAGGGTGGGGGAGCAGTACTTC.

The V gene is TRBV9, the J gene TRBJ2-7; D is perhaps TRBD2 (6 bases). This CDR3 has 15 amino acids. Germline V gene lookup returns CDR1 SGDLS and CDR2 YYNGEE. V dropped 0 bases and J dropped 4 bases, with 14 bases sitting between them. CDR3 region: CASSVETGATYEQYF. CDR3 coding DNA: TGTGCCAGCAGCGTAGAGACGGGAGCCACATACGAGCAGTACTTC. Looking up the rest from reference TRBV9 and TRBJ2-7 gives the full variable domain: DSGVTQTPKHLITATGQRVTLRCSPRSGDLSVYWYQQSLDQGLQFLIQYYNGEERAKGNILERFSAQQFPDLHSELNLSSLELGDSALYFCASSVETGATYEQYFGPGTRLTVT.

This rearrangement joins TRBV7-3 to TRBJ1-6; D gene uncertain. The CDR3 runs 16 residues. From germline, CDR1 is SGHTA and CDR2 FQGTGA. Trimming stripped 3 bases from V and 0 bases from J, with 9 bases between. DNA for the CDR3: TGTGCCAGCAGCTTGATGGGGAGCTCCTATAATTCACCCCTCCACTTT. The encoded protein is CASSLMGSSYNSPLHF. The full variable domain, with the rest looked up from reference TRBV7-3 and TRBJ1-6, is GAGVSQTPSNKVTEKGKYVELRCDPISGHTALYWYRQSLGQGPEFLIYFQGTGAADDSGLPNDRFFAVRPEGSVSTLKIQRTERGDSAVYLCASSLMGSSYNSPLHFGNGTRLTVT.

This sequence joins TRBV10-2 and TRBJ1-1; D unclear. Per germline, CDR1 WSHSY and CDR2 SAAADI. The CDR3 is 15 residues long. V was trimmed by 2 bases and J by 0 bases, leaving 10 bases between them. CDR3 residues: CASSEQQTMNTEAFF. The CDR3 coding sequence is TGCGCCAGCAGTGAGCAACAGACTATGAACACTGAAGCTTTCTTT.

CDR3 in amino acids: CASSEGTSGGDTQYF. The CDR3 DNA sequence: TGTGCCAGCAGCGAAGGGACTAGCGGGGGAGATACGCAGTATTTT. The V call is TRBV9, the J call TRBJ2-3, with 14 bases fitting TRBD2. The trim removed 3 bases at V and 5 bases at J, leaving 2 bases unmatched. CDR1 is SGDLS, CDR2 YYNGEE, per germline. This CDR3 comprises 15 residues.

The chain joins TRBV19 to TRBJ2-7; D possibly matches TRBD1 or TRBD2 (5 bases each). The CDR3 loop spans 16 amino acids. V was trimmed by 5 bases and J by 5 bases, leaving 22 bases between them. Germline V gene lookup returns CDR1 LNHDA and CDR2 SQIVND (reference sequence). The CDR3 coding sequence is TGTGCCAGTAGTCTCCTCGGGGCGGGTACGGGGAACGAGCAGTACTTC. Translating it yields CASSLLGAGTGNEQYF. Full variable domain (missing parts from reference TRBV19 and TRBJ2-7): DGGITQSPKYLFRKEGQNVTLSCEQNLNHDAMYWYRQDPGQGLRLIYYSQIVNDFQKGDIAEGYSVSREKKESFPLTVTSAQKNPTAFYLCASSLLGAGTGNEQYFGPGTRLTVT.

The rearrangement links TRBV12-5 to TRBJ2-3; D unresolved. The CDR3 is 14 residues long. The V and J ends lost 5 bases and 0 bases respectively, with 9 bases between them. From germline, CDR1 is LGHNT and CDR2 FRNRAP. CDR3: CASGLQTSTDTQYF. CDR3 nucleotide sequence: TGTGCTAGTGGTCTCCAGACGAGCACAGATACGCAGTATTTT.

This chain links TRBV29-1 with TRBJ2-7, with TRBD1 as a possible D gene (6 bases). Germline values: CDR1 SQVTM, CDR2 ANQGSEA. This CDR3 has 12 amino acids. The V end lost 5 bases, the J end lost 6 bases, and 14 bases lay between the germline ends. In nucleotides, the CDR3 is TGCAGCGTTTCACAGGGTCTGGCCGAGCAGTACTTC. Amino acids: CSVSQGLAEQYF.

This chain connects TRBV6-2 or TRBV6-3 to TRBJ2-3, with D maybe TRBD2 (5 bases). CDR1 MNHEY and CDR2 SVGEGT come from the germline V gene. V was shortened by 6 bases and J by 1 base, with 17 bases between the two germline ends. The CDR3 totals 16 residues. The CDR3 loop reads CASSPGKVFGTDTQYF. The CDR3 DNA sequence: TGTGCCAGCAGCCCCGGGAAGGTTTTCGGCACAGATACGCAGTATTTT.

The rearrangement links TRBV3-1 (or the pseudogene TRBV3-2) to TRBJ2-7; 7 bases are a match to TRBD2. The CDR3 runs to 15 residues. Germline V gene sequence: CDR1 LGHDT, CDR2 YNNKEL (reference sequence). V was pared by 3 bases and J by 6 bases, with 11 bases of the junction left unmatched. The CDR3 is CASSQGSGSPGEQYF. For the CDR3, the DNA is TGTGCCAGCAGCCAGGGTAGCGGGTCCCCTGGCGAGCAGTACTTC.